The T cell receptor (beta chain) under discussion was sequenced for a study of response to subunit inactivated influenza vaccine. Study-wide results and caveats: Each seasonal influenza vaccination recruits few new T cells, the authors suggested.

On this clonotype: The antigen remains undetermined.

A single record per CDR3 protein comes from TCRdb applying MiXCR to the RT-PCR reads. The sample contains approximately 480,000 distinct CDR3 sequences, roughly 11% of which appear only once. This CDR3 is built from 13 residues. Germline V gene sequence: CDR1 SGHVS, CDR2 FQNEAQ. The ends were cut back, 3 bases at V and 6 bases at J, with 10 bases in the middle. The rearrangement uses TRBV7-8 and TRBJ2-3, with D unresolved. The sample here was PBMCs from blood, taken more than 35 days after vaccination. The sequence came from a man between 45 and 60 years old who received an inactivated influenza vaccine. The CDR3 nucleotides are TGTGCCAGCAGCTTTTCCTCCTCTGATACGCAGTATTTT. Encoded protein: CASSFSSSDTQYF. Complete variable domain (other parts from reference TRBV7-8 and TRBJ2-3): GAGVSQSPRYKVAKRGQDVALRCDPISGHVSLFWYQQALGQGPEFLTYFQNEAQLDKSGLPSDRFFAERPEGSVSTLKIQRTQQEDSAVYLCASSFSSSDTQYFGPGTRLTVL.